The text below deals with one TCR beta chain. This clonotype was seen a few times. Its antigen is not yet known. No much larger clone exists at a distance of one base, and base qualities are not known. From the second PCR step onward, the TCR alpha chain libraries and the TCR beta chain libraries were amplified separately. The CMV status of each donor was determined by measuring IFNgamma production from CD4+ T cells after fresh PBMCs had been stimulated overnight with CMV viral lysate. Miltenyi beads were used first to positively select CD4 T cells, and CD8 T cells were then positively selected from the CD4-negative fraction. After staining for CD3, CD4, CD8, CD45RA, CD27 and a live/dead dye, cells were sorted on a BD Aria II into four subsets based on CD45RA and CD27. A few healthy volunteers provided blood, and the blood of each volunteer was split into CD4 and CD8 T cells and then into four differentiation subsets. Approximately 120 ml of peripheral blood was collected from each donor, and PBMC were isolated from the blood using Ficoll-Paque PLUS density-gradient centrifugation. After sorting, cells were lysed in RLT buffer, RNA was extracted using a Qiagen RNeasy kit, and the extracted RNA was stored at -80 degrees C.

The sample is drawn from a study of naive and memory T cell subsets (dated by TCRdb to 2016 to 2017). For the wider study: An open-source, UMI-based TCR alpha and beta sequencing pipeline was applied to sorted naive and memory peripheral blood T cell subsets. RNA was DNase-treated and reverse transcribed with TCR constant-region primers, mostly using SuperScript III. The functional CMV T cell responses agreed completely with IgG serology results.

At the junction V is shortened by 5 bases and J by 0 bases, with 7 bases in between. The germline V gene yields MNHEY for CDR1 and SVGEGT for CDR2. The CDR3 spans 13 residues, from the cysteine through the phenylalanine. The kept DNA is CDR3 alone, 39 bases in frame from the first base. Study-wide findings and limitations: RNA-based TCR counts may be influenced by expression changes linked to T cell activation and differentiation. TCR abundance followed a power law with an exponent that was different for naive and memory subsets but consistent across the three individuals. In both CD4 and CD8 cells, a rise in Gini index and a fall in Shannon and inverse Simpson diversity were observed from naive through CM, EM and EMRA. After error correction, only a single occurrence was seen for over 90% of naive TCR sequences, so much steeper abundance distributions were produced than in memory subsets. A few larger clonotypes were present in naive repertoires, especially CD8 naive repertoires, and these clonotypes were possibly memory cells re-expressing CD45RA. A clonotype was defined as a single alpha or beta chain sequence rather than as a paired alpha/beta receptor. No ground truth was available to validate the repertoire findings for the naive and memory subsets.

Libraries were built with UMI-ligation and nested PCR. The beta constant-region primer consisted of an equimolar mixture of two oligonucleotides that together covered TRBC1 and TRBC2. Four rounds of PCR, combining the SP2 primer with nested alpha and beta constant-region primers, were used to amplify the ligated cDNA. A single-stranded oligonucleotide bearing the SP2 primer plus a 12-nucleotide UMI was ligated onto the 3' end of the cDNA by T4 RNA ligase 1. Incubation of the ligation reaction was carried out at 16 degrees C for roughly 20-25 hours. To avoid over-amplification, PCR2 was usually performed as a SYBR Green qPCR and halted once a predetermined threshold was reached. Agencourt AMPure XP magnetic beads were used for all purifications after the first. Libraries were quantified by Qubit and checked on a TapeStation, with a main peak expected near 650 bp. Pooled libraries were sequenced on an Illumina MiSeq with v2 2x251 paired-end kits, typically giving about 0.95-2.2 million reads per sample. Each sample was pooled at approximately 4.3 nM, and about 5-8% PhiX was included to help cluster recognition. Concerning the study's data processing: Using tag matching that tolerated one base-pair mismatch, Decombinator assigned V and J genes to FASTQ reads that had been processed by Demultiplexor. Collapsinator used UMIs to correct both sequencing errors and frequency errors arising from PCR heterogeneity. TCRs were translated and CDR3s were extracted from the conserved cysteine to the FGXG phenylalanine by CDR3Translator, with non-productive sequences being flagged. Gini, Shannon entropy and inverse Simpson indices were calculated on repertoires subsampled to equal numbers of UMI-defined TCRs. Within the linear range, a power law was fitted to clonotype abundance distributions using maximum likelihood. On one naive CD8 sample, the pipeline and MIGEC gave similar UMI counts, unique TCR numbers and clonal distributions. In one analysis, naive TCRs also found in any memory subset of the same donor were removed from the naive repertoire. A set of several thousand CMV-associated CDR3 sequences, compiled from VDJdb and a published dataset, was used to search the repertoires. Through fastp at Q25 and MiXCR, TCRdb rebuilt clones from the public reads, retaining in-frame beta chains. Every distinct CDR3 protein forms one entry, paired with its most common genes and DNA. TCRdb, not the authors, supplied the V and J calls. The sample data list tens of thousands of distinct CDR3 sequences, and around 11% of these were observed just once. The ten top clones hold just over 0.13% of the sample.

The sequence came from a human donor in good health. The chain is assembled from TRBV6-2 or TRBV6-3 and TRBJ2-5, with a weak D call of TRBD1 (5 bases match). The sample was naive CD4+ T cells from blood. Per the publication, the cell subset or site label means: naive T cells, CD45RA high CD27+. The bases are TGTGCCAGCAGTAGGGGATACCAAGAGACCCAGTACTTC. Its coded protein is CASSRGYQETQYF.